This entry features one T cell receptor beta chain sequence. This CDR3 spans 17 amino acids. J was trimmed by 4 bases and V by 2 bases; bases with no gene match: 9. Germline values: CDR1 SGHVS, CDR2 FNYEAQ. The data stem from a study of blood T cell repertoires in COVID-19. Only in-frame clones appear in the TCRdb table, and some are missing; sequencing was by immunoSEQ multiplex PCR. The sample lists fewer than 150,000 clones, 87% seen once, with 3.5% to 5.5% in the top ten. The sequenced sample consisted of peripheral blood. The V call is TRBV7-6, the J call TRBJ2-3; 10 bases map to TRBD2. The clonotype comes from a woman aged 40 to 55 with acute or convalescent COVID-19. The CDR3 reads CASSLRASGGVADTQYF. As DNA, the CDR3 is TGTGCCAGCAGCTTAAGGGCCAGCGGGGGGGTGGCAGATACGCAGTATTTT.